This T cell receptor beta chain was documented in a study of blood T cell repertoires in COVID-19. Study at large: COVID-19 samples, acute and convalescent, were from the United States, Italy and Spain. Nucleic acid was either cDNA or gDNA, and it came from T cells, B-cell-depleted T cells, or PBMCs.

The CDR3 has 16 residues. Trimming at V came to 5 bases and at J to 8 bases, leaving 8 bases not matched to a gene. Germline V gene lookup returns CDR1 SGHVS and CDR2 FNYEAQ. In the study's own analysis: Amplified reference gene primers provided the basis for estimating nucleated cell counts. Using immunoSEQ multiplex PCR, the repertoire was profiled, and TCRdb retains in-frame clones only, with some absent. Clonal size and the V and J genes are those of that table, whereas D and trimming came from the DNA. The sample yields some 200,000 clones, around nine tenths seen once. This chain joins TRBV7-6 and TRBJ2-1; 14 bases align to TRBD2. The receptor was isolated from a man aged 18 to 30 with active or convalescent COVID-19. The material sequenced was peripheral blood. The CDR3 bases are TGTGCCAGCAGCCAAGGACTAGCGGGGGGCGGGGATGAGCAGTTCTTC. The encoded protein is CASSQGLAGGGDEQFF.